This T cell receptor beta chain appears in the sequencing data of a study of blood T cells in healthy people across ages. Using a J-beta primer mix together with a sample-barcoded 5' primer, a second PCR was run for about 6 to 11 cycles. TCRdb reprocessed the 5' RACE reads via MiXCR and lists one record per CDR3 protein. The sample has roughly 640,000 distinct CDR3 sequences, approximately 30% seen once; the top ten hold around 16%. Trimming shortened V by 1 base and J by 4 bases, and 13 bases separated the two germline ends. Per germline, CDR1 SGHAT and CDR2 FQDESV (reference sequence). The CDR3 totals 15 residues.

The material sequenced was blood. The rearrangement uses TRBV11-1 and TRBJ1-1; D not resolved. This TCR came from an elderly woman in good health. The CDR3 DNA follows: TGTGCCAGCAGCTTAGGGTTGGGTCGGGTCACTGAAGCTTTCTTT. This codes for CASSLGLGRVTEAFF. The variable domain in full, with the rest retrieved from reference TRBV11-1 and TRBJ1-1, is EAEVAQSPRYKITEKSQAVAFWCDPISGHATLYWYRQILGQGPELLVQFQDESVVDDSQLPKDRFSAERLKGVDSTLKIQPAELGDSAMYLCASSLGLGRVTEAFFGQGTRLTVV.